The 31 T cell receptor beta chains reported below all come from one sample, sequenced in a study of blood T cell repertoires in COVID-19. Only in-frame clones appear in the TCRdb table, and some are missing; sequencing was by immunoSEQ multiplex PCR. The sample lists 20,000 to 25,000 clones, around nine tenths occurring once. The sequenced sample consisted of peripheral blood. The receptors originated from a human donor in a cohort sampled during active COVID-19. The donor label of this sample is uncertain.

CDR3 bases: TGTGCCAGCAGTTTTGGGGGACAGCCTTCCTACGAGCAGTACTTC. It translates to CASSFGGQPSYEQYF. The chain carries TRBV28 and TRBJ2-7; TRBD1 matches at 7 bases. The J segment lost 1 base and the V segment lost 3 bases, leaving 6 bases of the junction unmatched. CDR3 size: 15 residues. CDR1 is MDHEN and CDR2 is SYDVKM in the germline V gene.

This CDR3 is CAIRAGQGLNTEAFF. CDR3 DNA sequence: TGTGCCATCAGGGCTGGACAGGGATTGAACACTGAAGCTTTCTTT. This chain joins TRBV10-3 and TRBJ1-1; 8 nucleotides agree with TRBD1. In germline, CDR1 is ENHRY, CDR2 SYGVKD. Trimming removed 6 bases from V and 0 bases from J; junction bases left unmatched: 6. The CDR3 totals 15 residues.

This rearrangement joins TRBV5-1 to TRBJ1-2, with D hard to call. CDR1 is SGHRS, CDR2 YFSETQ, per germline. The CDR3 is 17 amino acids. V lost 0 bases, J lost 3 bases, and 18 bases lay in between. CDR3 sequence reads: CASSLDSRRVVDYGYTF. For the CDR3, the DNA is TGCGCCAGCAGCTTGGATTCGAGGCGGGTTGTGGACTATGGCTACACCTTC.

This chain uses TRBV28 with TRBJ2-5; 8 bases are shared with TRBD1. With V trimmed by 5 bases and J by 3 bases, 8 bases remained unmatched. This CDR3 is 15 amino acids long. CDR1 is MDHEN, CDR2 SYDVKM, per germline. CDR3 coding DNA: TGTGCCAGCAGTCTAACGGGACAGGTCGAAGAGACCCAGTACTTC. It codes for CASSLTGQVEETQYF.

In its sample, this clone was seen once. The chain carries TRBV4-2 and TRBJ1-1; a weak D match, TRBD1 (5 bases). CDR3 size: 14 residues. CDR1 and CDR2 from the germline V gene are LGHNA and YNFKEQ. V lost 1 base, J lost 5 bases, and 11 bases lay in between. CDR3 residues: CASSQVGGRTEAFF. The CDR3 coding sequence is TGTGCCAGCAGCCAAGTCGGGGGGAGGACTGAAGCTTTCTTT.

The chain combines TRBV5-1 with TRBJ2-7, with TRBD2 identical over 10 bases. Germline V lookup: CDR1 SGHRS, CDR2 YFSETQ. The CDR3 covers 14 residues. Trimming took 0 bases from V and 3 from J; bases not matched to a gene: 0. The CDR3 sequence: CASSLVAGGYEQYF. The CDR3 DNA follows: TGCGCCAGCAGCTTGGTAGCGGGGGGCTACGAGCAGTACTTC.

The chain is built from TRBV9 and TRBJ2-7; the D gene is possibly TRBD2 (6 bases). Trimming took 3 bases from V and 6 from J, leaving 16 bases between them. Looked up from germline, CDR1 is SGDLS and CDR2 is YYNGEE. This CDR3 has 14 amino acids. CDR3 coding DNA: TGTGCCAGCAGCGAGGCAACGGGGGACGGCGAGCAGTACTTC. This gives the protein CASSEATGDGEQYF.

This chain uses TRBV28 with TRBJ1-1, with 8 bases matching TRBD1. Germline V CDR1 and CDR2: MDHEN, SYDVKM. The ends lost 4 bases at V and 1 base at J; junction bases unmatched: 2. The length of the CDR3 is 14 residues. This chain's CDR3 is CASSSGQANTEAFF. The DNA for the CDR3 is TGTGCCAGCAGTTCGGGACAGGCGAACACTGAAGCTTTCTTT.

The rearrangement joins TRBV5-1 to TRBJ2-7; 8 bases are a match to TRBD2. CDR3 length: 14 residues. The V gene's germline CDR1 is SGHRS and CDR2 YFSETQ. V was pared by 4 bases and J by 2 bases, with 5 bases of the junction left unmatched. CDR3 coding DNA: TGCGCCAGCAGCCCCCGGGAGGGCCCCTACGAGCAGTACTTC. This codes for CASSPREGPYEQYF.

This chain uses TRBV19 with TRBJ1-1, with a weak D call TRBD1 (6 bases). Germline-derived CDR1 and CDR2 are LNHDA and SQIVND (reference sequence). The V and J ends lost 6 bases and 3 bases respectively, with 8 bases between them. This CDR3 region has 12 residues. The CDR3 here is CASSHRDTEAFF. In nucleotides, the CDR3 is TGTGCCAGTAGCCACAGGGACACTGAAGCTTTCTTT.

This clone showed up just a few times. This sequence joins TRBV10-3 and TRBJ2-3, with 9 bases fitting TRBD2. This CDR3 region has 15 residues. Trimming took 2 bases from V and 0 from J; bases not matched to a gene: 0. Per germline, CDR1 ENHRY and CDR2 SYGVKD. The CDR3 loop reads CAISETSGSTDTQYF. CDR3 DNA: TGTGCCATCAGTGAGACTAGCGGGAGCACAGATACGCAGTATTTT.

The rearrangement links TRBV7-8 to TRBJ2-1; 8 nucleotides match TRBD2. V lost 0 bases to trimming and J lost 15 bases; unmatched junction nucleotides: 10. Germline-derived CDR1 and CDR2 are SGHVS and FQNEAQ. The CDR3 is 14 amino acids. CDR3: CASSLASGSGAWFF. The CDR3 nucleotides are TGTGCCAGCAGCTTAGCCAGCGGGAGTGGGGCTTGGTTCTTC.

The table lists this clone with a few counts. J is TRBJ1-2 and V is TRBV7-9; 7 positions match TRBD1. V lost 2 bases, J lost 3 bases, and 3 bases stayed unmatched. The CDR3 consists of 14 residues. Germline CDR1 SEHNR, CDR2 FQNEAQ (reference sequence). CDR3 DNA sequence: TGTGCCAGCAGCTTAACCAGGGGGGACTATGGCTACACCTTC. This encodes CASSLTRGDYGYTF.

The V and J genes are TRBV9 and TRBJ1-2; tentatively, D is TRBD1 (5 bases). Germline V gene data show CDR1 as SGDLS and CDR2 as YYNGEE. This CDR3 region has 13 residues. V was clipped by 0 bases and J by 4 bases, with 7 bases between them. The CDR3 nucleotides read TGTGCCAGCAGCGTAGCGGGGGTCTATGGCTACACCTTC. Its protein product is CASSVAGVYGYTF.

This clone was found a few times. This chain's CDR3 is CASSLAGLTYEQYF. The CDR3, as DNA: TGTGCCAGCAGCTTAGCCGGACTAACCTACGAGCAGTACTTC. V gene TRBV7-9 combines with J gene TRBJ2-7, with a weak D call TRBD2 (6 bases). The CDR3 has 14 amino acids. Germline CDR1 reads SEHNR; CDR2 reads FQNEAQ (reference sequence). V lost 0 bases and J 2 bases, leaving 8 bases between the germline ends. Full variable domain (remainder filled in from reference TRBV7-9 and TRBJ2-7): DTGVSQNPRHKITKRGQNVTFRCDPISEHNRLYWYRQTLGQGPEFLTYFQNEAQLEKSRLLSDRFSAERPKGSFSTLEIQRTEQGDSAMYLCASSLAGLTYEQYFGPGTRLTVT.

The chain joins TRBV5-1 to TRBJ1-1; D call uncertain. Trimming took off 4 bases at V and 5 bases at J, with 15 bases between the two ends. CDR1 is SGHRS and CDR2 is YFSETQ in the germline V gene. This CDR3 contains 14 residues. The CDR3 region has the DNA TGCGCCAGCAGCCGCGATGGAGGTATGACTGAAGCTTTCTTT. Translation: CASSRDGGMTEAFF.

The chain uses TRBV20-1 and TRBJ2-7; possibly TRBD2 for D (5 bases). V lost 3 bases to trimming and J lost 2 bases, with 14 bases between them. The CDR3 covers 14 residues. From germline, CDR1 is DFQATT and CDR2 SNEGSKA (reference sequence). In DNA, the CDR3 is TGCAGTGCTAGTTCGGGGTTGGTGACCTACGAGCAGTACTTC. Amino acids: CSASSGLVTYEQYF.

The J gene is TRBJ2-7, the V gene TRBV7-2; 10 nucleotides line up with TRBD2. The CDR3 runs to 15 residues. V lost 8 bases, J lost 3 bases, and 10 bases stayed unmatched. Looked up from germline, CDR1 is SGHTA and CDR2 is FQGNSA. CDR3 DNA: TGTGCCAGCGGACGGGAAGCGGGAGGGCTCTACGAGCAGTACTTC. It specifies CASGREAGGLYEQYF.

The CDR3 loop reads CASSRQDRALYGYTF. The CDR3 nucleotides read TGTGCCAGCAGTCGCCAAGACAGGGCCCTCTATGGCTACACCTTC. The gene calls are TRBV28 and TRBJ1-2; 7 nucleotides match TRBD1. The V and J ends lost 5 bases and 4 bases, in that order; junction bases with no gene match: 10. Germline CDR1 and CDR2: MDHEN and SYDVKM. This CDR3 has 15 amino acids.

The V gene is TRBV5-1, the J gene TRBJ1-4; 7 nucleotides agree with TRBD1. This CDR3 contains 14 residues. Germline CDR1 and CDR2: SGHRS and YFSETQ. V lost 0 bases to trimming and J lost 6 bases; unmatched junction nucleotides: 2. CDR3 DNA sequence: TGCGCCAGCAGCTTGGGGCAGGGGGATGAAAAACTGTTTTTT. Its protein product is CASSLGQGDEKLFF.

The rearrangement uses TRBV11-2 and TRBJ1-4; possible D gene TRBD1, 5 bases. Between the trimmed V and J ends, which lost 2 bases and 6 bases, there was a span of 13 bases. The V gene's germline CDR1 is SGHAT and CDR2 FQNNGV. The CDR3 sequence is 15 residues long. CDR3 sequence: CASSLTWAGDEKLFF. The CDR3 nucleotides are TGTGCCAGCAGCTTAACCTGGGCGGGGGATGAAAAACTGTTTTTT. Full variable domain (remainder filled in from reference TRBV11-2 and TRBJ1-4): EAGVAQSPRYKIIEKRQSVAFWCNPISGHATLYWYQQILGQGPKLLIQFQNNGVVDDSQLPKDRFSAERLKGVDSTLKIQPAKLEDSAVYLCASSLTWAGDEKLFFGSGTQLSVL.

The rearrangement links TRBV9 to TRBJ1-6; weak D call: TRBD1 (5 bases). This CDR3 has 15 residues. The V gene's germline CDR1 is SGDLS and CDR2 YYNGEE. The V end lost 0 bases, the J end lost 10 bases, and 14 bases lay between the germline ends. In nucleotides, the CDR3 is TGTGCCAGCAGCGTAGCTACAGGAGTCGGATCACCCCTCCACTTT. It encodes CASSVATGVGSPLHF.

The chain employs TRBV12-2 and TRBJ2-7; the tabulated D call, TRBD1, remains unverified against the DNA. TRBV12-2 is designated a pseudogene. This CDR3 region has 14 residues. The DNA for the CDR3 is TGTGCAAGTGCGGCCCAGGGGCACTCCTACGAGCAGTACTTC. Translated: CASAAQGHSYEQYF.

The CDR3 is CASSVGSRENEQFF. CDR3 DNA: TGTGCCAGCAGCGTAGGGTCCAGGGAAAATGAGCAGTTCTTC. The rearrangement uses TRBV9 and TRBJ2-1, with D tentatively TRBD1 (5 bases). Trimming took 0 bases from V and 7 from J, leaving 11 bases between them. The CDR3 spans 14 residues. The germline gives CDR1 SGDLS, CDR2 YYNGEE. Filled out from reference TRBV9 and TRBJ2-1, the complete variable domain reads DSGVTQTPKHLITATGQRVTLRCSPRSGDLSVYWYQQSLDQGLQFLIQYYNGEERAKGNILERFSAQQFPDLHSELNLSSLELGDSALYFCASSVGSRENEQFFGPGTRLTVL.

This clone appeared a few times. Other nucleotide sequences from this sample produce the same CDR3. The CDR3 nucleotides are TGTGCCAGCAGTCGGACAGAGCGATCCGAAAAACTGTTTTTT. Its protein product is CASSRTERSEKLFF. This rearrangement joins TRBV6-5 to TRBJ1-4, with a tentative D call TRBD1 (6 bases). The CDR3 spans 14 residues. Trimming cost V 5 bases and J 8 bases, with 15 bases left between them. The germline CDR1 and CDR2 sequences are MNHEY and SVGAGI.

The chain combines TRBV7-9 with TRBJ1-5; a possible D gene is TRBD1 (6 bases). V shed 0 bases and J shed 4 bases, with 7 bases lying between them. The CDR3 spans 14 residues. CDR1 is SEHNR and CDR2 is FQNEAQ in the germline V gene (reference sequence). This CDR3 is CASSLATGNQPQHF. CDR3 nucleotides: TGTGCCAGCAGCTTAGCAACAGGGAATCAGCCCCAGCATTTT.

The CDR3 spells CASSIGGTSGSSYNEQFF. CDR3 coding DNA: TGTGCCAGTAGTATAGGCGGGACTAGCGGGAGCTCCTACAATGAGCAGTTCTTC. The V and J genes are TRBV19 and TRBJ2-1; 14 nucleotides align to TRBD2. The CDR3 extends over 18 amino acids. With V trimmed by 1 base and J by 0 bases, 2 bases remained unmatched. Germline V gene data show CDR1 as LNHDA and CDR2 as SQIVND (reference sequence).

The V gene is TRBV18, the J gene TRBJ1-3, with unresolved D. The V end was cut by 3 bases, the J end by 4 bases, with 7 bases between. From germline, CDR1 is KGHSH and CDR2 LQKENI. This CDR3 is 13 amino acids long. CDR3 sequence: CASSPTSGNTIYF. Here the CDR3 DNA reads TGTGCCAGCTCACCGACATCGGGAAACACCATATATTTT.

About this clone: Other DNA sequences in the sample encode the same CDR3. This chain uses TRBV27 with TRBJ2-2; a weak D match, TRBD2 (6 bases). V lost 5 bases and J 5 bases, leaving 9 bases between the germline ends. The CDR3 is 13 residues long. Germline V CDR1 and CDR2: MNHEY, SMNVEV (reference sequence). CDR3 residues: CASSPLATGELFF. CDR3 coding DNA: TGTGCCAGCAGTCCGCTAGCGACCGGGGAGCTGTTTTTT.

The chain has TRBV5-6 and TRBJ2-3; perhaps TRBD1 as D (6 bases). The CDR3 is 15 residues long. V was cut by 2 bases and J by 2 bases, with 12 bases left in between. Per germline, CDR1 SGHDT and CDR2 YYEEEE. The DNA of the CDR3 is TGTGCCAGCAGCTTTCCCAGGGGATACACAGATACGCAGTATTTT. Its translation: CASSFPRGYTDTQYF.

This CDR3 reads CASSPPGGYTIYF. Written as DNA, the CDR3 is TGTGCCAGCAGTCCCCCCGGGGGATACACCATATATTTT. The chain uses TRBV6-5 and TRBJ1-3, with D possibly being TRBD1 (5 bases). The germline V gene encodes CDR1 MNHEY and CDR2 SVGAGI. CDR3 length equals 13 residues. Trimming took off 5 bases at V and 8 bases at J, with 13 bases between the two ends.